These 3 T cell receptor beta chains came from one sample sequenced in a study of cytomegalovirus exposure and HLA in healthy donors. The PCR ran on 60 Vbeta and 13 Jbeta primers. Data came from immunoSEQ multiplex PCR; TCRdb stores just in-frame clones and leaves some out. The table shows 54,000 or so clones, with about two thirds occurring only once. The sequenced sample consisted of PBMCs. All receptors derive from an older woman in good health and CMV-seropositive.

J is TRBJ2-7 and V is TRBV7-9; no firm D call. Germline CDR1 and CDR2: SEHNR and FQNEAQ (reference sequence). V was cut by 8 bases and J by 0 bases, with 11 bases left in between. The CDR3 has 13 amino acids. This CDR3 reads CASGRRSSYEQYF. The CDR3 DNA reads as TGTGCCAGCGGCCGCCGCAGCTCCTACGAGCAGTACTTC.

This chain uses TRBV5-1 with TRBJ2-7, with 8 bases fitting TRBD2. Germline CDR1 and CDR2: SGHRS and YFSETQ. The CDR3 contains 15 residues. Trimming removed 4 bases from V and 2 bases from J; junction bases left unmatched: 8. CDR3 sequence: CASSPGGGEAYEQYF. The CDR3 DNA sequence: TGCGCCAGCAGCCCGGGGGGGGGAGAGGCCTACGAGCAGTACTTC.

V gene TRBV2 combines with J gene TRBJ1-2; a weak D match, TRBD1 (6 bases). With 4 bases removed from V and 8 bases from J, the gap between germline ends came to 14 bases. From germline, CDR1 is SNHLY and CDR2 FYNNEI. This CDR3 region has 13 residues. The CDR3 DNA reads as TGTGCCAGCAGTGTCACAGGGATGGGAGGCTACACCTTC. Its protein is CASSVTGMGGYTF.